Only a few counts were recorded for the clone carrying this T cell receptor (beta chain). The table came from immunoSEQ multiplex PCR; TCRdb's copy has only in-frame clones and leaves some out. The data show 65,000 to 80,000 clones, approximately 90% seen once. The sample is drawn from a study of OX40 agonist ivuxolimab in advanced cancers. Study background: Ivuxolimab is an agonistic anti-OX40 (CD134) antibody, and patients were treated with it. Those enrolled were approximately 78% male, with a mean age of 60 years and ages from 23 to 79.

CDR1 is SEHNR and CDR2 is FQNEAQ in the germline V gene (reference sequence). V was shortened by 5 bases and J by 10 bases, with 12 bases between the two germline ends. CDR3 length equals 12 residues. This clonotype was obtained from an adult with an advanced solid tumor such as melanoma, head and neck, liver or kidney cancer. The V call is TRBV7-9, the J call TRBJ1-5; D not certain. The material was CD4+ or CD8+ T cells sorted from blood, obtained in a trial of the OX40 agonist ivuxolimab. CDR3 protein: CASSVYTEPQHF. CDR3 DNA sequence: TGTGCCAGCAGCGTATACACGGAACCCCAGCATTTT.